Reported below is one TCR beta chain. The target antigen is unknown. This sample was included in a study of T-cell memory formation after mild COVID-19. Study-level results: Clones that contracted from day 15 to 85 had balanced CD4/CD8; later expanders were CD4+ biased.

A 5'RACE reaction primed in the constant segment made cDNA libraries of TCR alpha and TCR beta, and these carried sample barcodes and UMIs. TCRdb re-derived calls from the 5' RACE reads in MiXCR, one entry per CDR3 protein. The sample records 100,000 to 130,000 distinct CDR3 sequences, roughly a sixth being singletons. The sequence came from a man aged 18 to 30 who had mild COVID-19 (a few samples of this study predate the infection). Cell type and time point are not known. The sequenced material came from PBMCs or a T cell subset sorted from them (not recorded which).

The DNA for the CDR3 is TGCGCCAGCAGCCAAGGTACAACAGGGGGCTCTGGAAACACCATATATTTT. Protein product: CASSQGTTGGSGNTIYF. This rearrangement joins TRBV4-1 to TRBJ1-3; 8 bases match TRBD1. J gave up 0 bases and V 1 base, and 5 bases lay outside the gene matches. Per the germline V gene, CDR1 is MGHRA and CDR2 is YSYEKL. This CDR3 comprises 17 residues.